This TCR beta chain was sequenced in a study of cytomegalovirus exposure and HLA in healthy donors. Study-level information: It was reported in a later analysis that the approximately 120 validation repertoires used the same platform as the approximately 670 first-cohort repertoires.

V lost 9 bases, J lost 8 bases, and 10 bases stayed unmatched. Germline lookup yields CDR1 SGHDT and CDR2 YYEEEE. This CDR3 has 13 amino acids. Points from the study as a whole: A later analysis found first-cohort TCR clusters tended to co-occur in the 90 to 150 validation repertoires. There were 150 to 200 TCR beta chains listed as cytomegalovirus-associated. Reportedly, cytomegalovirus status was diagnosed with high sensitivity and specificity.

Profiled with immunoSEQ multiplex PCR; TCRdb holds only in-frame clones, not every one. Of about 98,000 clones listed, about 90% are singletons. A note on this clone: Its antigen is still unknown.

V gene TRBV5-6 combines with J gene TRBJ2-1, with 8 bases identical to TRBD1. The specimen was PBMCs. The sequence was collected from a man aged 18 to 30 in good health and CMV-seropositive. This chain's CDR3 is CATRSRGQDEQFF. The CDR3 DNA sequence: TGTGCCACCAGGTCCAGGGGGCAGGATGAGCAGTTCTTC.